This T cell receptor (beta chain) stems from a study of OX40 agonist ivuxolimab in advanced cancers. Looking at the study overall: Ivuxolimab was a fully human IgG2 agonistic monoclonal antibody targeting the costimulatory receptor OX40 (CD134). Intravenous ivuxolimab was administered to patients every 2 weeks at six dose levels: 0.01, 0.1, 0.3, 1.5, 3 and 10 mg/kg. Of the approximately 53 patients in dose escalation, about 19 had hepatocellular carcinoma, some 15 had melanoma, 9 had renal cell carcinoma and 9 had head and neck cancer. The dose-escalation cohort was almost 85% male with a mean age of approximately 60 years, ranging from about 20 to 80. Prior anti-PD-1, anti-PD-L1 or anti-CTLA-4 therapy was permitted, and less than 45% of dose-escalation patients had received checkpoint inhibitors. Partial responses occurred in three dose-escalation patients: two with cutaneous melanoma and one with hepatocellular carcinoma. The point of sequencing TCRbeta in the periphery was to test whether ivuxolimab changed TCR sequence diversity and drove clonal T-cell expansion. The paper describes the monotherapy dose-escalation part (N = 52 patients) of the phase I trial of ivuxolimab.

Of note for this clone: Its antigen target is currently unknown. No quality values exist for individual bases; no much larger clone is one base distant.

The full study reports these points: On average, CD8+ T cells showed more expanded clones than CD4+ T cells after ivuxolimab. Low levels of normalized T-cell clonal expansion were also shown by some nonresponding patients. At doses from 0.1 to 3.0 mg/kg, clonal expansion was seen in both CD4+ and CD8+ blood T cells between baseline and week 6. The antigen specificity of the clonally expanded peripheral T cells was not determined. In partial responders in the 0.1-3.0 mg/kg groups, normalized peripheral clonal expansion was found to be among the lowest, especially among CD8+ T cells.

Cut back by 2 bases and 4 bases, the V and J ends lie 11 bases apart. Including cysteine and phenylalanine, the CDR3 has 14 amino acids. CDR3 DNA is the only sequence kept; it has 42 bases, read in frame from the first base. CDR1 and CDR2, looked up from the germline V gene, are MDHEN and SYDVKM. Genomic DNA was extracted from sorted cells for sequencing of the TCRbeta CDR3 region. TCRbeta CDR3 regions were sequenced using the immunoSEQ Assay. TCRdb's version of the immuneACCESS table is confined to in-frame rearrangements and falls short of the full clone set. An unresolved V gene accounts for under half of the shortfall where checked; the remainder is of unknown origin. In all, the sample holds 30,000 to 40,000 clones, and about nine tenths of those were seen once. The biggest ten clones account for 8.5% to 9.5% of the sample. Patients with a history of autoimmune disease or receiving systemic immunosuppression were excluded from the trial. Peripheral blood for TCR sequencing was collected from all dose cohorts at baseline, on cycle 4 day 1, and on cycle 7 day 1. Samples came from an open-label, multicenter, first-in-human phase I dose-escalation trial of ivuxolimab. Adults with locally advanced or metastatic melanoma, renal cell, hepatocellular, or head and neck squamous cell carcinoma were enrolled in the trial. Before TCR sequencing, CD4+ and CD8+ T cells were separately sorted from peripheral blood.

This TCR derives from an adult with an advanced solid tumor such as melanoma, head and neck, liver or kidney cancer. Sequencing used CD4+ or CD8+ T cells sorted from blood, obtained in a trial of the OX40 agonist ivuxolimab. The chain couples TRBV28 to TRBJ1-1; perhaps TRBD1 is the D gene, with 6 bases matching. CDR3 sequence: CASSLTGLSTEAFF. The DNA is as follows: TGTGCCAGCAGTTTAACAGGGTTAAGCACTGAAGCTTTCTTT.